This entry concerns a single T cell receptor beta chain. Its cognate antigen has yet to be identified. Base qualities are not recorded, but no much larger clone differs from it by a single base. Explained via the paper, the time point label denotes: baseline before oral tofacitinib. Peripheral blood and lesional scalp punch biopsies were obtained from patients with alopecia areata. Human scalp biopsies were immediately fixed in PAXgene tissue containers. Libraries were built with the immunoSEQ multiplex PCR assay. RNA was extracted from all samples and reverse transcribed into cDNA as template for TCR sequencing. First-strand cDNA was synthesized with SuperScript III using a 2:1 mix of oligo-dT and random hexamers. A synthetic immune receptor repertoire was used to assess amplification bias, and residual bias was removed computationally. The original pipeline was this. Raw reads were preprocessed to remove errors, and CDR3 was defined by IMGT conventions from the conserved cysteine to phenylalanine. Clonality was computed by normalizing Shannon entropy by log2 of the number of productive unique TCRs and subtracting the result from 1. CD4 or CD8 identity of scalp clones was inferred by cross-referencing scalp TCRbeta sequences with sorted blood CD4 and CD8 repertoires. In its TCRdb copy, this immuneACCESS table keeps in-frame sequences only and misses some clones. Where compared with another copy, unresolved V genes explain less than half of these, and the others have no known cause. V, J and clone size were drawn from that table, and D and trimming were deduced from the DNA. A total of roughly 14,000 clones appear in this sample, about 50% of them only once. The ten largest make up about a tenth of the sample.

The CDR3 spans 17 residues, from the cysteine through the phenylalanine. The CDR3 DNA has 51 bases and is translated from base 1. The V end loses 1 base and the J end loses 1 base, and a stretch of 16 bases separates them. Based on the germline V gene, the CDR1 and CDR2 sequences are SGHTA and FQGNSA. This entry comes from a study of CD8+ T cells in alopecia areata listed by TCRdb under 2018. In terms of the full investigation: Treated patients were enrolled in an open-label pilot trial of oral tofacitinib, 5 to 10 mg twice daily, for moderate-to-severe alopecia areata. Tofacitinib-treated patients had biopsies at baseline and at 4 and 24 weeks of treatment, with a later scalp biopsy in several patients. Patients received tofacitinib for 6 to 18 months and were then followed off drug for 6 months to check for delayed response and recurrence. The RNA source kit depended on sample type: the PAXgene miRNA kit for fixed scalp, the miRNeasy kit for PBMCs, and the RNeasy kit for mouse skin. On the human side, TCRbeta sequencing was run on scalp tissue and on sorted CD4+ and CD8+ peripheral blood T cells from healthy controls and from alopecia areata patients with either patchy or totalis/universalis disease. Clonality in the scalp was compared among normal scalp (n=4), patchy alopecia areata scalp (n=8), and alopecia totalis/universalis scalp (n=8). immunoSEQ multiplex PCR using 35 Vbeta forward primers and 13 Jbeta reverse primers was used to amplify TCRbeta CDR3 regions. To study T cell clonal expansion in alopecia areata, the researchers applied high-throughput TCRbeta sequencing to both the C3H/HeJ mouse model and human patients.

Points the paper makes about the study in general: Shared TCR sequences between patients were less evident than in mice, which may be partly attributable to HLA diversity in the patient population. Higher clonality and more expanded CD8+ clones were observed in lesional scalp than in normal scalp, particularly in alopecia totalis/universalis, a finding suggestive of antigenic drive. Resident alphabeta T cells in normal human skin are also sequenced, complicating scalp TCR repertoire analysis, unlike mouse skin dominated by gammadelta T cells.

The chain joins TRBV7-2 to TRBJ2-5; no D gene can be assigned with confidence. The receptor was isolated from a human donor with alopecia areata. Sequenced material: skin, taken at week 0. The encoded CDR3 is CASSLGVPPILQETQYF. In nucleotide form, the sequence is TGTGCCAGCAGCTTAGGTGTGCCCCCAATACTCCAAGAGACCCAGTACTTC.